This T cell receptor (beta chain) is drawn from a study of T cell responses to AZD1222 COVID-19 vaccine. Repertoires were generated with immunoSEQ multiplex PCR, while TCRdb's copy carries only in-frame clones and drops some. The table has approximately 90,000 clones, 88% seen once. This TCR came from an adult in good health. The specimen was peripheral blood, collected on day 0 of AZD1222 vaccination.

DNA of the CDR3: TGTGCCAGCAGCTTGGAGCGACAGCCCTATGGCTATGGCTACACCTTC. As protein: CASSLERQPYGYGYTF. This chain connects TRBV5-5 to TRBJ1-2; weak D call: TRBD1 (5 bases). Germline V gives CDR1 SGHKS, CDR2 YYEKEE (reference sequence). V was clipped by 0 bases and J by 4 bases, with 16 bases between them. This CDR3 comprises 16 residues.